This T cell receptor (beta chain) was obtained from a study of shared clonotypes between healthy human individuals. In the study overall: The donors, two women and three men, were aged 18 to 49.

For every subset, genomic DNA was evenly distributed across several immunoSEQ plates. As processed by the authors: Owing to the provision of junction-only sequences devoid of quality scores by immunoSEQ, filtering differed. Measured with immunoSEQ multiplex PCR; TCRdb has only the in-frame clones, and not every one. The V and J calls and clone size are taken from that table; D and trimming were inferred from the DNA. The sample lists about 2 million clones, 85% to 95% occurring once. Trimming pared 8 bases from V and 7 bases from J, leaving 12 bases between. The CDR3 totals 13 residues. CDR1 and CDR2 from the germline V gene are MNHNS and SASEGT. Study conclusions and caveats: Naive subsets, compared against memory subsets, generally had larger estimated richness values.

A word on this clone: Its antigen is currently unknown.

Sequencing was performed on naive CD4+ T cells sorted from blood. Specified subset: CD45RA+ positively selected. The rearrangement joins TRBV6-1 to TRBJ1-6, with D unclear. The clonotype originates from a man younger than 35 in good health. CDR3 DNA sequence: TGTGCCAGCGTCCGGGCACGGAATTCACCCCTCCACTTT. Protein: CASVRARNSPLHF.